The text below deals with one T cell receptor beta chain. This clone's antigen is unknown. No per-base quality is available; no much larger clone lies one base away. CDR1 and CDR2 (GTSNPN, SVGIG) derive from the germline V gene (reference sequence). The CDR3 contains 12 residues, cysteine and phenylalanine counted. Only the CDR3 DNA is retained, 36 bases long and in frame from the first base. V and J lose 3 bases and 11 bases, and a span of 14 bases separates them. This record belongs to a study of T cell responses to AZD1222 COVID-19 vaccine (dated by TCRdb to the early 2020s). Regarding the research as a whole: AZD1222 recipients given second doses at about 4 weeks or at about 12 weeks were pooled, since spike-specific TCR depth and breadth were not found to differ between the two schedules. A total of just over 230 trial participants underwent TCR sequencing, of whom roughly 210 had received two doses of AZD1222 and 26 had received two doses of the MenACWY control vaccine. Enrollment into the trials was organized by age into subgroups of 18-55, 56-69 and 70-plus years, and those subgroups contained approximately 160, 26 and 62 TCR-sequenced participants, respectively.

Overall results and qualifications from the work: Conclusions about previously exposed vaccinees were limited because only a handful of AZD1222 recipients were SARS-CoV-2 seropositive at baseline. The 56-69-year group was small, and its depth increase did not reach significance, likely because of low power. Because no day 14 peak-response samples were available, the repertoires could be characterized only after the peak T cell response. Reportedly, almost half of the unique spike-specific TCRs recognized epitopes lying outside the regions that are mutated in the B.1.351 and B.1.1.7 variants. After two AZD1222 doses, both the breadth and the depth of spike-specific TCRs were significantly higher than at day 0 and than in MenACWY recipients. Participants were mostly white British, with more females than males. The authors suggested clonal diversity may have been underestimated. Vaccine-associated CD4 TCRs spanned the whole spike protein, with dominant responses in regions 160-218 and 743-854.

The CDR3 regions of human TCRbeta chains were analyzed by immunosequencing. Under the source paper's analysis protocol: TCRs in the repertoires were matched against a reference library of SARS-CoV-2-specific TCRs that had been generated with the MIRA antigen-specificity platform. Breadth meant the fraction of unique TCRs that were SARS-CoV-2-associated, whereas depth meant the fraction of total T cells that were SARS-CoV-2-associated. Using the MIRA data, each spike-specific TCR was assigned both to the spike region to which the TCR was reactive and to a CD4 or CD8 class. Log10-transformed breadth and depth values were compared by one-way ANOVA with Sidak's multiple comparisons tests. Here the immuneACCESS table is served through TCRdb, limited to in-frame sequences with V and J called. Missing clones are a known gap in these copies; in checked studies unresolved V genes cover under half, and the rest lacks a known reason. The V and J calls and clone size were taken over from that table, and D and trimming were inferred from the DNA. This sample lists 95,000 to 150,000 clones; approximately 90% were detected once. 8.4% of the sample goes to the ten largest clones.

The time point tag for this specimen amounts to: baseline before first vaccination. Vaccinee samples were obtained from the UK trials COV001 and COV002, which included a single-blind randomized controlled phase 2/3 trial of AZD1222 (ChAdOx1 nCoV-19) in healthy adults. For TCRbeta chain sequencing, PBMC samples were collected from trial participants at day 0 and at day 28 after the second dose. Recombination joined TRBV30 with TRBJ1-5; D gene: possibly TRBD1, on 5 matching bases. This material consisted of peripheral blood, taken on day 0 of AZD1222 vaccination. The sequence came from an adult in good health. The bases read TGTGCCTGGAGCCGGGGCCTTACGGCCCAGCATTTT. It codes for CAWSRGLTAQHF.